The 8 T cell receptor beta chains below come from one sample, sequenced in a study of response to subunit inactivated influenza vaccine. Each CDR3 protein is one row after TCRdb ran MiXCR on the RT-PCR reads. This table has about 190,000 distinct CDR3 sequences, 14% appearing once. Material: CD8+ T cells sorted from PBMCs, obtained 5 days after vaccination. The receptors were sampled from a man aged 50 or older who received an inactivated influenza vaccine.

The genes are TRBV27 and TRBJ1-2; 8 nucleotides align to TRBD1. The CDR3 loop spans 13 amino acids. Germline assignment: CDR1 MNHEY and CDR2 SMNVEV (reference sequence). V was clipped by 2 bases and J by 7 bases; unmatched bases: 3. The CDR3 nucleotides read TGTGCCAGCAGTTTAACCGACAGGGGTGGCTACACCTTC. It yields the protein CASSLTDRGGYTF.

This chain connects TRBV9 to TRBJ1-6, with 8 bases matching TRBD1. Germline V gene sequence: CDR1 SGDLS, CDR2 YYNGEE. The trim removed 2 bases at V and 9 bases at J, leaving 7 bases unmatched. The CDR3 contains 15 residues. CDR3 sequence reads: CASSVRTGGVSPLHF. CDR3 in DNA: TGTGCCAGCAGCGTCCGAACAGGGGGGGTTTCACCCCTCCACTTT.

This clonotype appeared many times. The V and J genes are TRBV7-8 and TRBJ2-7; D is perhaps TRBD1 (6 bases). Trimming pared 2 bases from V and 3 bases from J, leaving 14 bases between. Germline V gene sequence: CDR1 SGHVS, CDR2 FQNEAQ. There are 15 residues in the CDR3. The CDR3 is CASSLSSSRGYEQYF. The CDR3 DNA reads TGTGCCAGCAGCTTAAGTTCCAGCAGGGGCTACGAGCAGTACTTC.

V usage is TRBV13 and J usage is TRBJ2-7, with TRBD2 matching over 7 bases. The length of the CDR3 is 13 residues. Germline CDR1 reads PRHDT; CDR2 reads FYEKMQ (reference sequence). With 5 bases clipped from V and 0 bases from J, the junction kept 1 base outside the gene matches. CDR3 sequence (DNA): TGTGCCAGCAGCACGGGAGGCTCCTACGAGCAGTACTTC. It translates to CASSTGGSYEQYF.

This clonotype was seen repeatedly, ten times or more. The chain uses TRBV7-2 and TRBJ2-2; the D is unclear. Trimming took off 4 bases at V and 6 bases at J, with 9 bases between the two ends. CDR3 length: 13 residues. Germline V CDR1 and CDR2: SGHTA, FQGNSA. In nucleotides, the CDR3 is TGTGCCAGCAGCTACAATACGGCCGGGGAGCTGTTTTTT. Translation: CASSYNTAGELFF.

This clonotype showed up just a few times. This rearrangement joins TRBV6-5 to TRBJ1-5; D remains unclear. Germline V gene lookup returns CDR1 MNHEY and CDR2 SVGAGI. The V gene lost 4 bases and the J gene lost 1 base, with 11 bases spanning the gap. The CDR3 length is 15 residues. Here the CDR3 DNA reads TGTGCCAGCAGTTCCGGTCCTAGGAGCAATCAGCCCCAGCATTTT. Protein sequence: CASSSGPRSNQPQHF.

The chain joins TRBV7-6 to TRBJ2-7; the D gene is possibly TRBD1 (6 bases). CDR1 is SGHVS and CDR2 is FNYEAQ in the germline V gene. Trimming stripped 5 bases from V and 3 bases from J, with 17 bases between. This CDR3 spans 15 amino acids. Written as DNA, the CDR3 is TGTGCCAGCAGCGAAGGGGGAGACGGGTACTACGAGCAGTACTTC. Translated, it gives CASSEGGDGYYEQYF.

This clonotype was counted only a few times. This chain uses TRBV6-1 with TRBJ2-5; 12 positions agree with TRBD2. The germline V gene encodes CDR1 MNHNS and CDR2 SASEGT. This CDR3 is 16 amino acids long. With 6 bases clipped from V and 1 base from J, the junction kept 6 bases outside the gene matches. CDR3 region: CASRPRLAGVQETQYF. CDR3 in DNA: TGTGCCAGCAGACCCAGACTAGCGGGGGTCCAAGAGACCCAGTACTTC.